This TCR beta chain stems from a study of CD8+CD57+ T cells in acquired aplastic anemia listed by TCRdb under 2018. The study in broad terms: On average, sorted CD4+ and CD8+ cells yielded around 3.4 ug of extracted DNA, with a range of roughly 0.17 to 30 ug. Healthy donor samples averaged roughly 10 million reads for CD4+ and 11 million to 14 million for CD8+ cells.

In this study, sorted CD4+ and CD8+ T cells from the blood of healthy subjects and of severe aplastic anemia patients had their TCR repertoires deep-sequenced. Ficoll-Paque density gradient centrifugation was used to isolate peripheral blood mononuclear cells. Before DNA was extracted, CD4+ and CD8+ T cells were sorted using either FACS or magnetic beads. The research as a whole found: Roughly 30 CD8+ CDR3 sequences were found to be shared between patients and controls, but these sequences appeared to be highly expressed in patients and within the immunodominant clones of the patients. No significant difference in CD8+ Simpson's diversity was found between patients and healthy controls (P=0.060).

Genomic DNA was used as template for profiling of TCR beta VDJ combinations and CDR3 sequences. An Illumina HiSeq 2000 was the platform used for TCR repertoire sequencing. As for how the authors treated the data: TRBV/TRBJ rearrangement plots, CDR3 size and DJ length profiles, and Simpson's diversity index were used to evaluate the repertoires. The most abundant DNA sequence in the deep sequencing data was defined as the immunodominant clone. CDR3 amino acid sequences were screened for sharing across subjects and compared with published repertoires and the VDJdb database. TCRdb itself trimmed the public reads at Q25 with fastp, ran MiXCR and retained productive beta chains. Rows are combined by CDR3 protein, so each entry shows the most common genes and DNA. What appears here as the V and J calls and clone size reflects TCRdb's work, not the paper's. This sample gives around 170,000 distinct CDR3 sequences in total; around 60% of them show up just once. Clones ranked in the top ten supply 45% of the sample.

The CDR3 runs 11 residues from the cysteine to the phenylalanine. Left in the record is the CDR3 DNA by itself, 33 bases read in frame from the first base. In the germline V gene (reference sequence), CDR1 corresponds to DFQATT and CDR2 to SNEGSKA. About this clonotype: Its antigen is still unknown. The junction departs from germline at one end; a sequencing error may be responsible.

Sequences were obtained from sorted CD4+, CD8+, or CD8+CD57+ T cells (not recorded which) from PBMCs. This sequence uses TRBV20-1 and TRBJ2-1, with the D gene call left open. The origin of this receptor is a human donor in good health. The CDR3 has the sequence CSTQAGPMQVF. In nucleotide form, the sequence is TGCAGTACACAAGCAGGACCTATGCAGGTCTTC.